This T cell receptor (beta chain) was sequenced during a study of Graves' ophthalmopathy and Graves' hyperthyroidism. About the study: Hyperthyroidism showing no ophthalmopathy within 18 months of follow-up was stable. Overall study results and limits: Detected in blood as well were most expanded thyroid clonotypes with frequency above 0.001.

As for this clonotype: Its antigen is unknown.

Germline assignment: CDR1 SQVTM and CDR2 ANQGSEA. This CDR3 contains 14 residues. Amplification targeted the TCR beta CDR3 regions, with RNA transcripts as the source material. An initial RT-PCR round employing HTBI primers preceded a second-round multiplex PCR. Using its own MiXCR run on the multiplex PCR reads, TCRdb lists one record per CDR3 protein. The table records 580,000 or so distinct CDR3 sequences, under 40% of them present only once. J is TRBJ1-5 and V is TRBV29-1; D possibly corresponds to TRBD1 (5 bases). Material: peripheral blood or thyroid tissue (not recorded which). The sequence was collected from an adult man with Graves' hyperthyroidism. CDR3 DNA sequence: TGCAGTGCTCTAGCGGGGGACCGCCATCAGCCCCAGCATTTT. Translated: CSALAGDRHQPQHF.